This TCR beta chain comes out of a study of OX40 agonist ivuxolimab in advanced cancers. For the study at large: Intravenous ivuxolimab was administered to patients every 2 weeks at 0.01 to 10 mg/kg. Overall study findings and caveats: With doses of 0.1-3.0 mg/kg, partial responders showed among the lowest clonal expansion. The work left the antigen specificity of expanded peripheral T cells undetermined. In the 0.1 to 3.0 mg/kg range, CD4+ and CD8+ blood T cells had expanded clonally by week 6.

The method was immunoSEQ multiplex PCR; TCRdb's version includes in-frame clones alone and lacks a portion of them. The sample shows approximately 98,000 clones, approximately 90% of them seen only once. This clone was recorded only once. Antigen unknown. The receptor was isolated from an adult with an advanced solid tumor such as melanoma, head and neck, liver or kidney cancer. Sample: CD4+ or CD8+ T cells sorted from blood, taken in a trial of the OX40 agonist ivuxolimab.

CDR3: CASSRSGSGISDTQYF. The CDR3 DNA sequence: TGTGCCAGCAGTCGTAGTGGTAGCGGGATTTCAGATACGCAGTATTTT. This rearrangement joins TRBV7-6 to TRBJ2-3, with TRBD2 matching 8 bases. V shed 6 bases, J shed 4 bases, and the junction held 12 bases outside the gene matches. Per germline, CDR1 SGHVS and CDR2 FNYEAQ. This CDR3 contains 16 residues.